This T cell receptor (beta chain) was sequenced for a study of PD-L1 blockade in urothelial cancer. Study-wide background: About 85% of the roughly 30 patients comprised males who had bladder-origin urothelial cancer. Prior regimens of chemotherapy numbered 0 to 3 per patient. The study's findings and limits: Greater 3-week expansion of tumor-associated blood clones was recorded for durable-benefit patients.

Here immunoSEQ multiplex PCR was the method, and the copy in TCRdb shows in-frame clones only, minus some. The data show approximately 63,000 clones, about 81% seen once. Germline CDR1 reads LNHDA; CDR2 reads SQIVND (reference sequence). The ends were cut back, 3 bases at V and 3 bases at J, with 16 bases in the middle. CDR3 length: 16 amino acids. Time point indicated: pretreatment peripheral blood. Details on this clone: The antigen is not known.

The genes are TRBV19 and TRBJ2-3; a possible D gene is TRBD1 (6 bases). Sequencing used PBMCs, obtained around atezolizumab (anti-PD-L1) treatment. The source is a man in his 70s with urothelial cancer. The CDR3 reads CASSIQPGELTDTQYF. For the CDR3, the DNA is TGTGCCAGTAGTATTCAGCCAGGGGAGTTAACAGATACGCAGTATTTT.